The entry that follows covers one T cell receptor (beta chain) sequence. At one end, the junction sequence differs from germline, possibly due to a read error. These data come from a study of long-term antiretroviral therapy in people with HIV. Run at survey level, the immunoSEQ assay was version v3.0. This table comes from immunoSEQ multiplex PCR, and its TCRdb copy is limited to in-frame clones, with some not included. The table records some 20,000 clones, 87% of them present only once. This CDR3 region has 12 residues. The germline CDR1 and CDR2 sequences are LNHDA and SQIVND (reference sequence). The material sequenced was unsorted PBMCs, taken 2.1 years after starting antiretroviral therapy. The chain recombines TRBV19 with TRBJ2-7; no reliable D call. The receptor comes from a man between 18 and 35 years old with HIV. The CDR3 here is CASTTGSDEQYF. The CDR3 bases are TGTGCCAGTACAACCGGCTCCGACGAGCAGTACTTC.